These 23 T cell receptor beta chains came from one sample sequenced in a study of CD8 T cells in ankylosing spondylitis. TCRdb reanalysed the 5' RACE reads using MiXCR and keeps one entry per CDR3 protein. Of 220,000 or so distinct CDR3 sequences in the sample, roughly a tenth are singletons; the top ten hold roughly a fifth. Source material: blood, either unsorted or a sorted T cell fraction (not recorded which). These receptors were collected from a male donor with ankylosing spondylitis or in good health (not recorded which).

About this clonotype: A much more abundant neighbour one base away suggests this may be a read error. The J gene is TRBJ2-2, the V gene TRBV5-6, with D possibly matching TRBD2 (5 bases). The CDR3 runs to 15 residues. The germline CDR1 and CDR2 sequences are SGHDT and YYEEEE. In nucleotides, the CDR3 is TGTGCCAGCAGCCCTACCGGGCCCAACACCGGGGAGCTGCTTTTT. This sequence encodes CASSPTGPNTGELLF.

This clonotype was recorded many times. The chain has TRBV20-1 and TRBJ2-1, with 7 bases matching TRBD2. With 1 base clipped from V and 5 bases from J, the junction kept 8 bases outside the gene matches. The germline gives CDR1 DFQATT, CDR2 SNEGSKA (reference sequence). The CDR3 contains 15 residues. The CDR3 spells CSARVAGDGNNEQFF. CDR3 DNA sequence: TGCAGTGCTAGAGTCGCGGGGGATGGGAACAATGAGCAGTTCTTC.

This clonotype has ten or more counts. The chain carries TRBV7-2 and TRBJ2-3, with 14 bases matching TRBD2. Germline CDR1 reads SGHTA; CDR2 reads FQGNSA. The CDR3 covers 14 residues. V shed 9 bases, J shed 5 bases, and the junction held 4 bases outside the gene matches. CDR3 in DNA: TGTGCCAGTGGACTAGCGGGGGGCGAAGATACGCAGTATTTT. This codes for CASGLAGGEDTQYF.

Many counts were recorded for this clonotype. The V and J genes are TRBV5-6 and TRBJ2-7; D not resolved. The CDR3 contains 14 residues. Trimming removed 1 base from V and 2 bases from J, with 10 bases in between. The germline V gene encodes CDR1 SGHDT and CDR2 YYEEEE. The CDR3 is CASSLYTPPYEQYF. Here the CDR3 DNA reads TGTGCCAGCAGCTTGTACACGCCGCCCTACGAGCAGTACTTC.

At least ten counts were recorded for this clonotype. The rearrangement joins TRBV5-1 to TRBJ2-1, with 8 nucleotides matching TRBD2. CDR1 and CDR2 from the germline V gene are SGHRS and YFSETQ. This CDR3 is 20 amino acids long. V was pared by 4 bases and J by 4 bases, with 22 bases of the junction left unmatched. The CDR3 spells CASSPTYLSGARIKYNEQFF. As DNA, the CDR3 is TGCGCCAGCAGCCCAACCTACCTTAGCGGGGCCCGAATTAAATACAATGAGCAGTTCTTC.

This clonotype was observed at least ten times. This chain links TRBV6-5 with TRBJ2-7, with D hard to call. Germline V CDR1 and CDR2: MNHEY, SVGAGI. The CDR3 length is 14 residues. V shed 4 bases and J shed 7 bases, with 17 bases lying between them. The CDR3 DNA reads as TGTGCCAGCAGTTCCGCTTCAGCCTTGCGGGAGCAGTACTTC. This encodes CASSSASALREQYF.

This clonotype was recorded at least ten times. This chain links TRBV7-2 with TRBJ2-3; D call uncertain. Germline values: CDR1 SGHTA, CDR2 FQGNSA. This CDR3 is built from 12 residues. V was clipped by 2 bases and J by 6 bases, with 6 bases between them. The CDR3 DNA is TGTGCCAGCAGCTTAATGAGGGATACGCAGTATTTT. Translating gives CASSLMRDTQYF.

This clonotype was seen ten or more times. V usage is TRBV5-6 and J usage is TRBJ2-2; a weak D match, TRBD1 (5 bases). In germline, CDR1 is SGHDT, CDR2 YYEEEE. CDR3 size: 17 residues. The ends were cut back, 1 base at V and 4 bases at J, with 17 bases in the middle. CDR3 region: CASSLLQGTVSTGELFF. Here the CDR3 DNA reads TGTGCCAGCAGCTTGCTCCAGGGAACTGTTAGCACCGGGGAGCTGTTTTTT.

The chain joins TRBV5-1 to TRBJ2-5, with 8 bases identical to TRBD2. The V gene end was trimmed by 5 bases and the J gene end by 1 base; junction bases not matched to a gene: 10. CDR1 is SGHRS and CDR2 is YFSETQ in the germline V gene. The CDR3 has 16 amino acids. The CDR3 coding sequence is TGCGCCAGCAGTTGGACCGGGGGGGCTATCCAAGAGACCCAGTACTTC. Translating it yields CASSWTGGAIQETQYF.

This clonotype was counted many times. CDR3 in DNA: TGTGCCAGCAGCCGGACCGACGGGACTGAAGCTTTCTTT. It translates to CASSRTDGTEAFF. The chain links TRBV5-6 to TRBJ1-1, with unresolved D. V lost 4 bases to trimming and J lost 5 bases, with 12 bases between them. Germline V gives CDR1 SGHDT, CDR2 YYEEEE. The CDR3 totals 13 residues.

This clonotype was counted many times. CDR3 bases: TGTGCCAGCAGCCAAGTATCGGGGTATGAAGCTTTCTTT. This translates into CASSQVSGYEAFF. The chain uses TRBV3-1 and TRBJ1-1; D is ambiguous. Germline loops: CDR1 LGHDT, CDR2 YNNKEL (reference sequence). V dropped 1 base and J dropped 7 bases, with 10 bases sitting between them. The CDR3 contains 13 residues.

This clonotype was recorded a few times. The chain joins TRBV7-8 to TRBJ1-6; D unclear. Germline lookup yields CDR1 SGHVS and CDR2 FQNEAQ. This CDR3 spans 16 amino acids. V was trimmed by 5 bases and J by 2 bases, leaving 13 bases between them. CDR3 coding DNA: TGTGCCAGCAGCAAGGCCCAGAACACCTATAATTCACCCCTCCACTTT. Amino acids: CASSKAQNTYNSPLHF. Full variable domain (outside the CDR3, taken from reference TRBV7-8 and TRBJ1-6): GAGVSQSPRYKVAKRGQDVALRCDPISGHVSLFWYQQALGQGPEFLTYFQNEAQLDKSGLPSDRFFAERPEGSVSTLKIQRTQQEDSAVYLCASSKAQNTYNSPLHFGNGTRLTVT.

V usage is TRBV6-1 and J usage is TRBJ2-3; D is undetermined. V was clipped by 6 bases and J by 2 bases, with 9 bases between them. CDR1 is MNHNS, CDR2 SASEGT, per germline. The CDR3 contains 13 residues. The CDR3 loop is CASRTSLTDTQYF. In DNA, the CDR3 is TGTGCCAGCAGGACGAGCCTCACAGATACGCAGTATTTT.

This clonotype was detected many times. The gene calls are TRBV12-3 or TRBV12-4 and TRBJ2-3; 12 positions match TRBD2. This CDR3 comprises 16 residues. The V segment lost 5 bases and the J segment 2 bases; nucleotides outside the gene matches: 5. The CDR3 nucleotides are TGTGCCAGCAGTGAACTAGCGGGGGGAACCACAGATACGCAGTATTTT. Protein product: CASSELAGGTTDTQYF.

The table lists this clonotype with many counts. The genes are TRBV24-1 and TRBJ1-5; perhaps TRBD1 as D (5 bases). Trimming removed 4 bases from V and 3 bases from J, with 18 bases in between. The CDR3 extends over 17 amino acids. Germline CDR1 reads KGHDR; CDR2 reads SFDVKD. CDR3 DNA sequence: TGTGCCACCAGTGACCCCGGACGGGAGGGGAACAATCAGCCCCAGCATTTT. This sequence encodes CATSDPGREGNNQPQHF.

Ten or more counts support this clonotype. This chain links TRBV20-1 with TRBJ1-5, with D unclear. There are 14 residues in the CDR3. Per the germline V gene, CDR1 is DFQATT and CDR2 is SNEGSKA (reference sequence). The V end was cut by 3 bases, the J end by 1 base, with 10 bases between. CDR3 region: CSARGRASNQPQHF. The CDR3 DNA reads TGCAGTGCTAGGGGTCGGGCCAGCAATCAGCCCCAGCATTTT.

The count of this clonotype is one. It may be a read error: a sequence one base away is much more abundant. The rearrangement joins TRBV7-2 to TRBJ2-5; D is possibly TRBD2 (5 bases). Germline V gene data show CDR1 as SGHTA and CDR2 as FQGNSA. CDR3 size: 13 residues. The CDR3 DNA sequence: TGTGCCAGCAGTCCTGGTTTAAGGGAGACCCTGTACTTC. This gives the protein CASSPGLRETLYF.

The sample holds a few counts of this clonotype. The gene calls are TRBV5-1 and TRBJ1-4, with TRBD1 as a possible D gene (5 bases). CDR3 length: 13 residues. Trimming removed 0 bases from V and 8 bases from J, with 8 bases in between. Germline V gives CDR1 SGHRS, CDR2 YFSETQ. Here the CDR3 reads CASSLEGREKLFF. CDR3 sequence (DNA): TGCGCCAGCAGCTTGGAGGGGCGGGAAAAACTGTTTTTT.

The chain employs TRBV14 and TRBJ1-6; 7 bases map to TRBD1. CDR1 is SGHDN, CDR2 FVKESK, per germline. The ends lost 4 bases at V and 6 bases at J; junction bases unmatched: 6. There are 15 residues in the CDR3. The CDR3 sequence: CASSLTQGLNSPLHF. The CDR3 region has the DNA TGTGCCAGCAGCCTAACACAGGGGCTTAATTCACCCCTCCACTTT.

In its sample, this clonotype was seen many times. The chain is built from TRBV20-1 and TRBJ2-5; D might be TRBD2 (6 bases). V was cut by 6 bases and J by 4 bases, with 18 bases left in between. Germline CDR1 DFQATT, CDR2 SNEGSKA (reference sequence). The CDR3 has 14 amino acids. The chain's CDR3 is CSAMGPGVLETQYF. In nucleotides, the CDR3 is TGCAGTGCCATGGGACCGGGAGTGTTAGAGACCCAGTACTTC.

The chain employs TRBV5-1 and TRBJ2-7; 9 bases align to TRBD1. The V segment lost 3 bases and the J segment 4 bases; nucleotides outside the gene matches: 8. The CDR3 loop spans 15 amino acids. From germline, CDR1 is SGHRS and CDR2 YFSETQ. CDR3 residues: CASSSGQGPLYEQYF. DNA of the CDR3: TGCGCCAGCAGCTCGGGACAGGGTCCCCTATACGAGCAGTACTTC.

This clonotype was seen many times. V is TRBV12-3 or TRBV12-4 and J is TRBJ2-5; tentatively, D is TRBD1 or TRBD2 (5 bases each). CDR3 length: 14 residues. V was pared by 5 bases and J by 0 bases, with 10 bases between. CDR3 protein: CASSPGAYQETQYF. The CDR3 nucleotides are TGTGCCAGCAGTCCCGGGGCCTACCAAGAGACCCAGTACTTC.

This clonotype was detected many times. The chain carries TRBV5-1 and TRBJ1-2; D call uncertain. Germline V gives CDR1 SGHRS, CDR2 YFSETQ. V lost 1 base and J 6 bases, leaving 4 bases between the germline ends. The CDR3 loop spans 11 amino acids. CDR3 sequence: CASSLNDGYTF. The CDR3, as DNA: TGCGCCAGCAGCTTGAATGATGGCTACACCTTC.